Listed below are T cell receptor beta chains from one sample, sequenced in a study of cytomegalovirus exposure and HLA in healthy donors. Sequencing was performed with immunoSEQ multiplex PCR; in TCRdb, only in-frame clones are kept and a portion is missing. The table lists 200,000 to 250,000 clones, around four fifths of them singletons, with roughly an eighth in the top ten. The material sequenced was PBMCs. These TCRs come from a woman under 40 in good health and CMV-seropositive. CDR3s include the opening cysteine and the closing phenylalanine or tryptophan. Each record gives: CDR3 protein, CDR3 DNA, J gene, clone size, D gene, V gene. D genes are given only for firm matches. A row's size may be missing; if present it is once, few, many or a size class.

CASSLLAGGEQFF	TGCGCCAGCAGCTTACTAGCGGGCGGTGAGCAGTTCTTC	TRBJ2-1	.	TRBD2	TRBV5-1
CASSPSLVSTEAFF	TGTGCCAGCAGCCCATCGTTGGTTAGCACTGAAGCTTTCTTT	TRBJ1-1	.	.	TRBV9
CASSPLRDQPQHF	TGTGCCAGCTCACCACTCAGGGATCAGCCCCAGCATTTT	TRBJ1-5	.	.	TRBV18
CASSLVKGENEKLFF	TGTGCCAGCAGCTTAGTCAAGGGGGAGAATGAAAAACTGTTTTTT	TRBJ1-4	few	.	TRBV7-2
CASSFEGGAVGTEAFF	TGCGCCAGCAGCTTTGAGGGGGGTGCGGTCGGCACTGAAGCTTTCTTT	TRBJ1-1	.	.	TRBV5-1
CASSFLTRQETQYF	TGTGCCAGCAGCTTCCTGACCAGGCAAGAGACCCAGTACTTC	TRBJ2-5	.	.	TRBV7-9
CASRGTGVQPQHF	TGTGCCAGTAGGGGGACAGGGGTCCAGCCCCAGCATTTT	TRBJ1-5	.	TRBD1	TRBV19
CASSPRGDRDDYGYTF	TGCGCCAGCAGCCCAAGGGGGGACAGGGATGACTATGGCTACACCTTC	TRBJ1-2	.	TRBD1	TRBV5-1
CASSLDRGYGYTF	TGTGCCAGCAGCTTAGACAGGGGCTATGGCTACACCTTC	TRBJ1-2	.	TRBD1	TRBV7-8
CAWSPLWRQPQHF	TGTGCCTGGAGCCCTCTTTGGCGCCAGCCCCAGCATTTT	TRBJ1-5	.	.	TRBV30
CASSPRLNTEAFF	TGTGCCAGCAGCCCGCGGCTGAACACTGAAGCTTTCTTT	TRBJ1-1	.	.	TRBV7-6
CASSYSTDPYEQYF	TGTGCCAGCAGTTACTCGACAGACCCCTACGAGCAGTACTTC	TRBJ2-7	once	.	TRBV6-5
CASPFNGEKLFF	TGTGCCTCCCCTTTTAACGGTGAAAAACTGTTTTTT	TRBJ1-4	.	.	TRBV30
CASSLFWVGETQYF	TGCGCCAGCAGCTTGTTCTGGGTAGGGGAGACCCAGTACTTC	TRBJ2-5	.	.	TRBV5-1
CASSPPGDQYGYTF	TGTGCCAGCTCACCACCAGGGGACCAATATGGCTACACCTTC	TRBJ1-2	.	.	TRBV18
CASSVSTGTGPNYGYTF	TGTGCCAGCAGCGTATCGACCGGGACAGGTCCTAACTATGGCTACACCTTC	TRBJ1-2	.	TRBD1	TRBV9
CASSPGTIKTGTQYF	TGTGCCAGCAGTCCCGGGACTATAAAAACGGGGACCCAGTACTTC	TRBJ2-5	.	TRBD2	TRBV2
CASSPGIVDEKLFF	TGTGCCAGCTCACCCGGGATAGTGGATGAAAAACTGTTTTTT	TRBJ1-4	few	.	TRBV18
CASSLGGRGNQPQHF	TGTGCCAGCAGCTTAGGCGGCCGGGGCAATCAGCCCCAGCATTTT	TRBJ1-5	.	.	TRBV13
CAWSVGQGTDTQYF	TGTGCCTGGAGTGTGGGACAGGGCACAGATACGCAGTATTTT	TRBJ2-3	.	TRBD1	TRBV30
CASRGRQPQHF	TGTGCCAGCAGAGGTCGTCAGCCCCAGCATTTT	TRBJ1-5	.	.	TRBV6-5
CASSLAGASTDTQYF	TGTGCCAGCAGCTTAGCGGGGGCTTCCACAGATACGCAGTATTTT	TRBJ2-3	.	.	TRBV7-2
CASRDRGNFGGNQPQHF	TGTGCCAGCCGGGACAGGGGAAACTTTGGCGGCAATCAGCCCCAGCATTTT	TRBJ1-5	.	TRBD1	TRBV27
CASSQGFRGAGMAGYTF	TGTGCCAGCAGCCAAGGTTTCCGGGGGGCCGGAATGGCGGGCTACACCTTC	TRBJ1-2	.	.	TRBV4-2
CSPAGRHGYTF	TGCAGTCCAGCCGGGAGGCATGGCTACACCTTC	TRBJ1-2	.	.	TRBV20-1
CASSGTGRNEQYF	TGTGCCAGCAGTGGGACAGGGCGTAACGAGCAGTACTTC	TRBJ2-7	.	TRBD1	TRBV2
CASSLSAGGSYNEQFF	TGTGCCAGCAGCTTATCGGCGGGAGGCTCCTACAATGAGCAGTTCTTC	TRBJ2-1	.	TRBD2	TRBV13
CASRGPLGTEAFF	TGTGCCAGCAGGGGGCCTTTGGGCACTGAAGCTTTCTTT	TRBJ1-1	.	.	TRBV2
CASSLRGNEQFF	TGTGCCAGCAGTTTAAGAGGCAATGAGCAGTTCTTC	TRBJ2-1	.	.	TRBV27
CASSQRTSGSLVF	TGTGCCAGCAGCCAACGGACTAGCGGGAGTTTGGTCTTC	TRBJ2-1	.	TRBD2	TRBV11-2
CASSLGSGKPDTQYF	TGTGCCAGCAGTTTAGGGTCAGGGAAACCAGATACGCAGTATTTT	TRBJ2-3	.	.	TRBV28
CASSLGGTDEAFF	TGCGCCAGCAGCTTGGGAGGGACAGACGAAGCTTTCTTT	TRBJ1-1	.	TRBD1	TRBV5-1
CASSAGYEQYF	TGTGCCAGCAGTGCCGGATACGAGCAGTACTTC	TRBJ2-7	.	.	TRBV28
CAGGEQGFSNQPQHF	TGTGCCGGGGGGGAACAGGGATTTAGCAATCAGCCCCAGCATTTT	TRBJ1-5	.	.	TRBV28
CASSYERNTEAFF	TGTGCCAGCAGTTACGAGCGTAACACTGAAGCTTTCTTT	TRBJ1-1	.	.	TRBV6-5
CASSLELGQLYGYTF	TGTGCCAGCAGTTTGGAGCTGGGACAACTCTATGGCTACACCTTC	TRBJ1-2	.	.	TRBV5-4
CASSLSKTGGTEAFF	TGTGCCAGCAGTTTATCCAAGACAGGGGGCACTGAAGCTTTCTTT	TRBJ1-1	once	TRBD1	TRBV27
CASSWGQGFYGYTF	TGTGCCAGCAGTTGGGGACAGGGGTTCTATGGCTACACCTTC	TRBJ1-2	.	TRBD1	TRBV27
CASSYAGLTNEQFF	TGTGCCAGCAGTTACGCGGGACTGACTAATGAGCAGTTCTTC	TRBJ2-1	.	.	TRBV6-5
CASSVGTGFEKLFF	TGTGCCAGCAGTGTCGGGACAGGGTTCGAAAAACTGTTTTTT	TRBJ1-4	.	TRBD1	TRBV2
CAWSKQANTEAFF	TGTGCCTGGAGTAAACAAGCGAACACTGAAGCTTTCTTT	TRBJ1-1	.	.	TRBV30
CASSYAGAYNEQFF	TGTGCCAGCAGTTATGCGGGGGCCTACAATGAGCAGTTCTTC	TRBJ2-1	once	TRBD2	TRBV6-5
CASSIQGTPSYGYTF	TGTGCCAGCAGCATCCAGGGTACCCCCTCCTATGGCTACACCTTC	TRBJ1-2	.	.	TRBV9
CASAWGSDTQYF	TGTGCCAGCGCCTGGGGGTCAGATACGCAGTATTTT	TRBJ2-3	.	.	TRBV2
CASSQGISGTGTYGYTF	TGCGCCAGCAGCCAAGGGATAAGCGGGACAGGGACCTATGGCTACACCTTC	TRBJ1-2	.	TRBD1	TRBV4-3
CASSSHQVNTQYF	TGTGCCAGCAGTTCCCACCAAGTCAATACGCAGTATTTT	TRBJ2-3	.	.	TRBV27
CASSVTGVRYGYTF	TGTGCCAGCAGTGTAACCGGGGTTCGATATGGCTACACCTTC	TRBJ1-2	.	.	TRBV25-1
CASRTGTTKTNEQFF	TGTGCCAGCAGAACCGGGACGACTAAAACCAATGAGCAGTTCTTC	TRBJ2-1	.	.	TRBV28
CASSLRGPQETQYF	TGTGCCAGCTCGCTCAGGGGACCGCAAGAGACCCAGTACTTC	TRBJ2-5	.	.	TRBV18